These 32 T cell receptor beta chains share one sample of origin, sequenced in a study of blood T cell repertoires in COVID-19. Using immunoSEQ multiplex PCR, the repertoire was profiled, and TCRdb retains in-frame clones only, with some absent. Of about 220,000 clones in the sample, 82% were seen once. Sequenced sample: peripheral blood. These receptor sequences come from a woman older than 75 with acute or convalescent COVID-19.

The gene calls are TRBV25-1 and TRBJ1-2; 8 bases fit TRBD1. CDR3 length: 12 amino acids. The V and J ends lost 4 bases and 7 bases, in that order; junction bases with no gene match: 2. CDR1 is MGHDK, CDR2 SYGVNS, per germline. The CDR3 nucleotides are TGTGCCAGCAGTGCAGACAGGGGTGGCTACACCTTC. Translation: CASSADRGGYTF.

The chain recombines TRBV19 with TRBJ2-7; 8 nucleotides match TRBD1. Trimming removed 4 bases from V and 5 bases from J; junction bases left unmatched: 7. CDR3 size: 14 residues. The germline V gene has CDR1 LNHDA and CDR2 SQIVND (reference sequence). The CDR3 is CASSTQTGANEQYF. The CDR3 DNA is TGTGCCAGTAGTACTCAGACAGGGGCCAACGAGCAGTACTTC.

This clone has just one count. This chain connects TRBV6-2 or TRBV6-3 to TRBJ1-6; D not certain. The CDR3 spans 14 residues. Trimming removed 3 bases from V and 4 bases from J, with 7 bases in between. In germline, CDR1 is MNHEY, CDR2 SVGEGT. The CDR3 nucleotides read TGTGCCAGCAGTTATGAACAGTATAATTCACCCCTCCACTTT. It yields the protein CASSYEQYNSPLHF.

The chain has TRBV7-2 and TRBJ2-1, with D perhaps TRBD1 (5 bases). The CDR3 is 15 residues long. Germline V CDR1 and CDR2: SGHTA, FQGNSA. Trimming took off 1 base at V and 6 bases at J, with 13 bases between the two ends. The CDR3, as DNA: TGTGCCAGCAGCTTAGGGCAGGGTGTATTCAATGAGCAGTTCTTC. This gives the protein CASSLGQGVFNEQFF.

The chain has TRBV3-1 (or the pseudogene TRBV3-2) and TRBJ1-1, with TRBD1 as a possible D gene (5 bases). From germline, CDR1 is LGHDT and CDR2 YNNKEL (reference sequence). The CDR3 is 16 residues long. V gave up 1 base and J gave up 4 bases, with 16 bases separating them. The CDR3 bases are TGTGCCAGCAGCCAAGGGACAAGTCTGGCGACCACTGAAGCTTTCTTT. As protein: CASSQGTSLATTEAFF.

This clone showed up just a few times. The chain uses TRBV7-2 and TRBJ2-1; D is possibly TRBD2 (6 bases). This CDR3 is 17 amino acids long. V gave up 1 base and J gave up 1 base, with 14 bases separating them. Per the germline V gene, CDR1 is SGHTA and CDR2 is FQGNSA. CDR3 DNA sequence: TGTGCCAGCAGCTTAGGGAGACCCGGGACTTCCTACAATGAGCAGTTCTTC. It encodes CASSLGRPGTSYNEQFF. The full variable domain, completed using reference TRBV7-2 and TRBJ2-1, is GAGVSQSPSNKVTEKGKDVELRCDPISGHTALYWYRQSLGQGLEFLIYFQGNSAPDKSGLPSDRFSAERTGGSVSTLTIQRTQQEDSAVYLCASSLGRPGTSYNEQFFGPGTRLTVL.

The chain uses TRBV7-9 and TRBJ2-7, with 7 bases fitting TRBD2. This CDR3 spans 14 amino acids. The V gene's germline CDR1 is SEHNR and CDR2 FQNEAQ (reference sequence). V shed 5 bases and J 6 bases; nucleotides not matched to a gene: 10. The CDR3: CASSPSGGIVEQYF. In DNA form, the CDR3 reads TGTGCCAGCAGCCCCTCGGGGGGTATCGTCGAGCAGTACTTC.

Here the CDR3 DNA reads TGTGCCAGCAGACAGGGGGCCGTGGTCCAAGAGACCCAGTACTTC. It codes for CASRQGAVVQETQYF. The J gene is TRBJ2-5, the V gene TRBV2, with 9 positions matching TRBD1. With 6 bases clipped from V and 1 base from J, the junction kept 6 bases outside the gene matches. This CDR3 spans 15 amino acids. The germline V gene has CDR1 SNHLY and CDR2 FYNNEI.

The CDR3 DNA reads TGTGCCAGCAGTTCCATCTCCCGGCTAGCGGTCCACGAGCAGTACTTC. Amino acid sequence: CASSSISRLAVHEQYF. The V and J genes are TRBV6-5 and TRBJ2-7; 7 bases fit TRBD2. J gave up 5 bases and V 4 bases, and 14 bases lay outside the gene matches. The CDR3 sequence is 16 residues long. Per the germline V gene, CDR1 is MNHEY and CDR2 is SVGAGI.

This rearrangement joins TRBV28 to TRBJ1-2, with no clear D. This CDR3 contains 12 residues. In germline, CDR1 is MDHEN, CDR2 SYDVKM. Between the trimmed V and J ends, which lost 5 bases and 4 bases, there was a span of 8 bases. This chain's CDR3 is CASSTGIYGYTF. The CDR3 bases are TGTGCCAGCAGTACGGGGATCTATGGCTACACCTTC.

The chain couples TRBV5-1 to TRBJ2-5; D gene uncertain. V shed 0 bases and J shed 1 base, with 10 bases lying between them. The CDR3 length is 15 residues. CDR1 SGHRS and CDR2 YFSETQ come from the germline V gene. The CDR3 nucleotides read TGCGCCAGCAGCTTGGGATACAGCCTCCAAGAGACCCAGTACTTC. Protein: CASSLGYSLQETQYF.

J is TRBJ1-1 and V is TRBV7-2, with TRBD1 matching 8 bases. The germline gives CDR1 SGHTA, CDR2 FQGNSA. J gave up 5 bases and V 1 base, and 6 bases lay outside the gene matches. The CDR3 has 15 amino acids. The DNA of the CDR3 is TGTGCCAGCAGCTTAGGACAGGGGAGGAAAACTGAAGCTTTCTTT. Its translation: CASSLGQGRKTEAFF.

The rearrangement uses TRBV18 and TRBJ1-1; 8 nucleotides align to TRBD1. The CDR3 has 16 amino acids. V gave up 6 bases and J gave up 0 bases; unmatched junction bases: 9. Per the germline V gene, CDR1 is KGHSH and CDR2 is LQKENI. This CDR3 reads CASSSGQGTLNTEAFF. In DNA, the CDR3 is TGTGCCAGCTCCTCCGGACAGGGAACACTGAACACTGAAGCTTTCTTT.

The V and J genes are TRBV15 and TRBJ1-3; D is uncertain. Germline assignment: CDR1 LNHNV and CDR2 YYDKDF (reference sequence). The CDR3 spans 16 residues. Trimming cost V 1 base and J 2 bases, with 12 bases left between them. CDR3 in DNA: TGTGCCACCAGCAGAGGACCGGGTTCCACTGGAAACACCATATATTTT. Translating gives CATSRGPGSTGNTIYF.

In DNA form, the CDR3 reads TGTGCCAGCAGTCTGAGGACAGGGGTAAGCAATCAGCCCCAGCATTTT. Encoded protein: CASSLRTGVSNQPQHF. The chain has TRBV28 and TRBJ1-5, with 9 positions matching TRBD1. CDR3 length: 16 amino acids. Per the germline V gene, CDR1 is MDHEN and CDR2 is SYDVKM. V gave up 5 bases and J gave up 1 base; unmatched junction bases: 6.

CDR3 loop: CASSLALGQGGSPLHF. For the CDR3, the DNA is TGTGCCAGCAGCTTAGCGTTGGGACAGGGCGGTTCACCCCTCCACTTT. The chain recombines TRBV7-2 with TRBJ1-6; 9 positions match TRBD1. The CDR3 extends over 16 amino acids. V dropped 0 bases and J dropped 9; count of bases not matched to a gene: 6. Germline assignment: CDR1 SGHTA and CDR2 FQGNSA.

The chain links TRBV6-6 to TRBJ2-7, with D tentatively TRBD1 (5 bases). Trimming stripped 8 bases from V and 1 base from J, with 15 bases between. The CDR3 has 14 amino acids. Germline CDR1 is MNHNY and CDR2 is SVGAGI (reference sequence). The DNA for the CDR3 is TGTGCCAGCTCTCTAAATAGGGGATCCTACGAGCAGTACTTC. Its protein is CASSLNRGSYEQYF.

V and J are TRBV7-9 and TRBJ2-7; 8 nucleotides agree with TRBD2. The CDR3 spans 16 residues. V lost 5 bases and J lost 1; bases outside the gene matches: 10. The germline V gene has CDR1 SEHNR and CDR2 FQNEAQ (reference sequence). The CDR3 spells CASSHYSGVGSYEQYF. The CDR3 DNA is TGTGCCAGCAGCCATTATAGCGGGGTTGGATCCTACGAGCAGTACTTC.

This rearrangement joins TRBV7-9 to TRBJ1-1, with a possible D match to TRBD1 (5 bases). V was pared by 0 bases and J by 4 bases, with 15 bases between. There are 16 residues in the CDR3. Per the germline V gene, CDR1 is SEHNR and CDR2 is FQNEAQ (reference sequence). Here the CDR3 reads CASSLAGTQRGTEAFF. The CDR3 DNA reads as TGTGCCAGCAGCTTAGCTGGAACACAAAGGGGCACTGAAGCTTTCTTT.

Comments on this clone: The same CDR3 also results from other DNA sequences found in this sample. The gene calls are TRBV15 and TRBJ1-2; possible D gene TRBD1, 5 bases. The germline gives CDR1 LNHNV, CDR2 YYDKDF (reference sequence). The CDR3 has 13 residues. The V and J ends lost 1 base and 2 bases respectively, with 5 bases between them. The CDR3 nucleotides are TGTGCCACCAGCAGAGGACAGAACTATGGCTACACCTTC. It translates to CATSRGQNYGYTF. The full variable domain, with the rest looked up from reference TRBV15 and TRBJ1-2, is DAMVIQNPRYQVTQFGKPVTLSCSQTLNHNVMYWYQQKSSQAPKLLFHYYDKDFNNEADTPDNFQSRRPNTSFCFLDIRSPGLGDTAMYLCATSRGQNYGYTFGSGTRLTVV.

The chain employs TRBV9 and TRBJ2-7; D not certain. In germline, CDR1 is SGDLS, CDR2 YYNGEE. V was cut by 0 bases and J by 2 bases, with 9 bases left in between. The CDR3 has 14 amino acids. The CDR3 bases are TGTGCCAGCAGCGTAGCGACTGATACCTACGAGCAGTACTTC. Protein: CASSVATDTYEQYF.

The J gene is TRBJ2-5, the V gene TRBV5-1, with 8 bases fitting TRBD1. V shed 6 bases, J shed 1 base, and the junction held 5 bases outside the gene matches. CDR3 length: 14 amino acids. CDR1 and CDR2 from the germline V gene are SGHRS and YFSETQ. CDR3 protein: CASKTGDFQETQYF. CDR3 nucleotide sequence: TGCGCCAGCAAGACAGGGGACTTCCAAGAGACCCAGTACTTC.

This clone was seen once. This chain's CDR3 is CASSLQGLAGAREQYF. CDR3 bases: TGTGCCAGCAGCTTACAAGGTCTAGCGGGGGCTAGGGAGCAGTACTTC. The V and J genes are TRBV7-9 and TRBJ2-7; TRBD2 agrees at 10 bases. The CDR3 covers 16 residues. V shed 2 bases, J shed 7 bases, and the junction held 11 bases outside the gene matches. In germline, CDR1 is SEHNR, CDR2 FQNEAQ (reference sequence). The complete variable domain, with remaining parts taken from reference TRBV7-9 and TRBJ2-7, reads DTGVSQNPRHKITKRGQNVTFRCDPISEHNRLYWYRQTLGQGPEFLTYFQNEAQLEKSRLLSDRFSAERPKGSFSTLEIQRTEQGDSAMYLCASSLQGLAGAREQYFGPGTRLTVT.

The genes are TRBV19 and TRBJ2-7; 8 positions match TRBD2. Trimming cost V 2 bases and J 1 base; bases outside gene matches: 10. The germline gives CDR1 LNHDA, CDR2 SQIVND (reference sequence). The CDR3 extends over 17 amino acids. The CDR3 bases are TGTGCCAGTAGTATAACCCCCTCCGGGGGGGTGTCCTACGAGCAGTACTTC. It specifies CASSITPSGGVSYEQYF.

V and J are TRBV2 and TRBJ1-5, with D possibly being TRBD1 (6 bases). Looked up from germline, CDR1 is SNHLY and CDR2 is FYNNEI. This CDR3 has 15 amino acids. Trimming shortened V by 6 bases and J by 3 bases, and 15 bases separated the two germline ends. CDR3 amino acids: CASRRLRDNNQPQHF. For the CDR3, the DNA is TGTGCCAGCAGACGACTCCGGGACAACAATCAGCCCCAGCATTTT.

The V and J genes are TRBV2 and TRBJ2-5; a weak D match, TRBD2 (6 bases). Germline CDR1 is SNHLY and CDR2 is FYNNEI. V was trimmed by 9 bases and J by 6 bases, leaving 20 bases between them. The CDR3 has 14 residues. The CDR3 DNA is TGTGCCAGTGGAGCGCGGGCGGGGTTAAAGACCCAGTACTTC. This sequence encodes CASGARAGLKTQYF.

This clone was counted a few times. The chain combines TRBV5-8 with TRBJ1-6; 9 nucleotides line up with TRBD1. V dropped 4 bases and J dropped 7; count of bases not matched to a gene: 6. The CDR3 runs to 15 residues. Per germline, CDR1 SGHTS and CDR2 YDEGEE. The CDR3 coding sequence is TGTGCCAGCAGCCCCGGGACAGGGCGGAATTCACCCCTCCACTTT. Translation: CASSPGTGRNSPLHF.

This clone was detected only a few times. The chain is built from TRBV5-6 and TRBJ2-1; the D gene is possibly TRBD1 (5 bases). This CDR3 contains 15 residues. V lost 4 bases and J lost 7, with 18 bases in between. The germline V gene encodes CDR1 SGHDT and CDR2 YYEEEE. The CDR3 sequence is CASSVPWGHGNEQFF. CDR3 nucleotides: TGTGCCAGCAGCGTCCCGTGGGGCCACGGTAATGAGCAGTTCTTC.

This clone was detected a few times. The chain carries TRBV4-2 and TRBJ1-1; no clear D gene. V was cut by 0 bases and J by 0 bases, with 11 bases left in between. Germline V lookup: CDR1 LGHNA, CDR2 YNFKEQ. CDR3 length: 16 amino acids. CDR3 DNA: TGTGCCAGCAGCCAAGAGGGCCAGCTAATGAACACTGAAGCTTTCTTT. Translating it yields CASSQEGQLMNTEAFF.

The DNA of the CDR3 is TGTGCCAGCAGCAAAAAGGCCCCGACAGGGGGCGAGCAGTACTTC. Its protein product is CASSKKAPTGGEQYF. V and J are TRBV7-2 and TRBJ2-7, with 9 bases that match TRBD1. The germline V gene encodes CDR1 SGHTA and CDR2 FQGNSA. Unmatched junction bases numbered 11, after V lost 5 bases and J lost 6 bases. CDR3 length equals 15 residues.

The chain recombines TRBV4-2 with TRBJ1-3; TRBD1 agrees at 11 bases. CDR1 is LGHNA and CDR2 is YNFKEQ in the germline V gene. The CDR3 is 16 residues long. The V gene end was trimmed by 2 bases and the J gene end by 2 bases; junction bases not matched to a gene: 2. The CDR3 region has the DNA TGTGCCAGCAGCCAATCGGACAGGGGGCCTGGAAACACCATATATTTT. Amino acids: CASSQSDRGPGNTIYF.

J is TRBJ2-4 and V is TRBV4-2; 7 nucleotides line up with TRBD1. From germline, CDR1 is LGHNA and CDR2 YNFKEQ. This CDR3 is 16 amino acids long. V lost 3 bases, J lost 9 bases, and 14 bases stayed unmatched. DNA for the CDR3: TGTGCCAGCAGCCAGGGTACCCGGGACAGCGGATCCATTCAGTACTTC. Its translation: CASSQGTRDSGSIQYF.